This T cell receptor (beta chain) appears in the sequencing data of a study of neoadjuvant anti-PD-1 for oral cavity cancer. Notes on this clone: Antigen specificity is unknown.

The repertoire was sequenced with immunoSEQ multiplex PCR; TCRdb's copy has only in-frame clones and lacks some. The sample lists approximately 30,000 clones, 70% to 80% seen once, with nearly 3.5% in the top ten. Germline V gives CDR1 SGHKS, CDR2 YYEKEE (reference sequence). CDR3 length: 15 amino acids. The V segment lost 4 bases and the J segment 0 bases; nucleotides outside the gene matches: 4. Time point: after neoadjuvant nivolumab, at surgical resection. These newly diagnosed stage II-IVA oral cavity squamous cell carcinoma patients had no prior systemic or radiation treatment. PBMCs were not maintained or expanded in culture before analysis. Study-level findings and limits: Higher pretreatment blood Treg/Th17 ratios correlated with higher pretreatment blood and lower post-treatment tumor TCRbeta clonality.

V gene TRBV5-5 combines with J gene TRBJ2-1, with TRBD2 matching over 7 bases. The input for sequencing was PBMCs, taken after nivolumab (anti-PD-1) treatment. The receptor was isolated from a person aged 40 to 85 with oral cavity squamous cell carcinoma. For the CDR3, the DNA is TGTGCCAGCAGCAAAGGGGAGGGCTCCTACAATGAGCAGTTCTTC. This sequence encodes CASSKGEGSYNEQFF.